The entry below gives a single T cell receptor (beta chain) sequence along with its context. Its antigen is not known. Rearranged V-D-J TRB sequences were amplified with a mixed TRB-A/B primer pool. TCRdb re-derived calls from the multiplex PCR reads in MiXCR, one entry per CDR3 protein. The table shows 1,300 to 1,500 distinct CDR3 sequences, with over 30% occurring only once. V lost 5 bases, J lost 6 bases, and 12 bases stayed unmatched. Looked up from germline, CDR1 is SGHTA and CDR2 is FQGNSA. CDR3 length: 15 residues. Peripheral blood genomic DNA, not sorted cells or RNA, was the template. The sample originates from a study of T cell repertoires in aging, cancer and after chemotherapy. General study points: Rebound thymic output was suggested by rising median generation probability during chemotherapy in each cancer cohort.

The V gene is TRBV7-2, the J gene TRBJ1-2; the match to TRBD1 covers 7 bases. This TCR was recovered from a human donor with a solid tumor. Material for sequencing was blood. The CDR3, as DNA: TGTGCCAGCAGCCTCGACGGGACAGCGGCGGATGGCTACACCTTC. Amino acid sequence: CASSLDGTAADGYTF. Combining the CDR3 with reference TRBV7-2 and TRBJ1-2 gives the whole variable domain GAGVSQSPSNKVTEKGKDVELRCDPISGHTALYWYRQSLGQGLEFLIYFQGNSAPDKSGLPSDRFSAERTGGSVSTLTIQRTQQEDSAVYLCASSLDGTAADGYTFGSGTRLTVV.